A single sample is the source of the 15 T cell receptor beta chains below, sequenced in a study of T cell changes during pregnancy in multiple sclerosis. Assay: immunoSEQ multiplex PCR; the TCRdb copy retains only in-frame clones and omits some. The sample yields over 65,000 clones, 80% to 95% seen once. Source: peripheral blood, taken in the first trimester of pregnancy. These receptors were collected from a female donor in good health, enrolled as a control in a pregnancy study.

The chain is built from TRBV5-6 and TRBJ2-1; D not resolved. Deletions cut 4 bases from V and 4 bases from J, with 15 bases between. The CDR3 spans 15 residues. Germline V CDR1 and CDR2: SGHDT, YYEEEE. DNA for the CDR3: TGTGCCAGCAGCCGTAGAGGCTCGGTTTACAATGAGCAGTTCTTC. Translation: CASSRRGSVYNEQFF.

The chain joins TRBV4-1 to TRBJ1-2, with D tentatively TRBD1 (5 bases). Germline V gene data show CDR1 as MGHRA and CDR2 as YSYEKL. Trimming removed 3 bases at V and 6 bases at J, with 17 bases between. CDR3 length: 15 amino acids. The CDR3 coding sequence is TGCGCCAGCAGCCATCAGGAGGGACTTCGGGATGGCTACACCTTC. Its translation is CASSHQEGLRDGYTF.

The rearrangement joins TRBV14 to TRBJ2-5; tentatively, D is TRBD1 (5 bases). Germline values: CDR1 SGHDN, CDR2 FVKESK. V dropped 3 bases and J dropped 2 bases, with 7 bases sitting between them. There are 13 residues in the CDR3. The DNA for the CDR3 is TGTGCCAGCAGCCACAGGGTTCAAGAGACCCAGTACTTC. Its protein product is CASSHRVQETQYF.

The CDR3 DNA sequence: TGTGCCAGCAGTTTACAGCGGGGGGCCAAAAACATTCAGTACTTC. Protein: CASSLQRGAKNIQYF. The chain is built from TRBV27 and TRBJ2-4; 8 nucleotides match TRBD2. The CDR3 sequence is 15 residues long. Germline trimming cut 2 bases from V and 1 base from J; bases unmatched to any gene: 1. Germline loops: CDR1 MNHEY, CDR2 SMNVEV (reference sequence).

The chain employs TRBV7-3 and TRBJ2-3; D possibly corresponds to TRBD1 (5 bases). V was shortened by 5 bases and J by 4 bases, with 13 bases between the two germline ends. The CDR3 extends over 14 amino acids. The V gene's germline CDR1 is SGHTA and CDR2 FQGTGA. The CDR3 nucleotides are TGTGCCAGCAGCCTGGCTGGGGCGGCAGATACGCAGTATTTT. Translated, it gives CASSLAGAADTQYF.

The rearrangement uses TRBV7-2 and TRBJ2-3; 10 bases agree with TRBD2. This CDR3 region has 15 residues. Germline V gene lookup returns CDR1 SGHTA and CDR2 FQGNSA. V dropped 5 bases and J dropped 5; count of bases not matched to a gene: 7. In DNA, the CDR3 is TGTGCCAGCAGCCCCTTAGCGGGGGGCCAAGATACGCAGTATTTT. Translation: CASSPLAGGQDTQYF.

The chain carries TRBV7-8 and TRBJ1-2; tentatively, D is TRBD1 (6 bases). V was trimmed by 5 bases and J by 4 bases, leaving 11 bases between them. The length of the CDR3 is 13 residues. The germline V gene has CDR1 SGHVS and CDR2 FQNEAQ. DNA for the CDR3: TGTGCCAGCAGCAATACAGGGATCTATGGCTACACCTTC. This sequence encodes CASSNTGIYGYTF.

The CDR3 here is CASSPGQGGGNYGYTF. The CDR3 nucleotides read TGCGCCAGCAGCCCTGGACAGGGGGGAGGTAACTATGGCTACACCTTC. The rearrangement links TRBV4-3 to TRBJ1-2; 10 bases are a match to TRBD1. This CDR3 spans 16 amino acids. From germline, CDR1 is LGHNA and CDR2 YSLEER. V lost 4 bases to trimming and J lost 1 base; unmatched junction nucleotides: 6.

The CDR3 here is CAWRGASNQPQHF. DNA of the CDR3: TGTGCCTGGAGGGGGGCGAGCAATCAGCCCCAGCATTTT. The chain recombines TRBV30 with TRBJ1-5; D perhaps matches TRBD1 (6 bases). V lost 3 bases and J lost 1, with 7 bases in between. Per germline, CDR1 GTSNPN and CDR2 SVGIG (reference sequence). The CDR3 runs to 13 residues.

The J gene is TRBJ2-1, the V gene TRBV5-6, with D maybe TRBD2 (6 bases). Per germline, CDR1 SGHDT and CDR2 YYEEEE. The ends were cut back, 0 bases at V and 0 bases at J, with 10 bases in the middle. The CDR3 runs to 16 residues. The CDR3 region is CASSLDQGGSYNEQFF. In DNA form, the CDR3 reads TGTGCCAGCAGCTTGGATCAGGGAGGCTCCTACAATGAGCAGTTCTTC.

V and J are TRBV9 and TRBJ1-5; 8 nucleotides align to TRBD1. The V gene end was trimmed by 5 bases and the J gene end by 6 bases; junction bases not matched to a gene: 10. The CDR3 is 15 residues long. CDR1 is SGDLS and CDR2 is YYNGEE in the germline V gene. CDR3 sequence reads: CASSRETGEGQPQHF. The CDR3 DNA is TGTGCCAGCAGTAGGGAGACAGGGGAAGGTCAGCCCCAGCATTTT.

The chain has TRBV10-3 and TRBJ2-6; D gene ambiguous. This CDR3 is 17 amino acids long. Germline CDR1 reads ENHRY; CDR2 reads SYGVKD. Trimming took 2 bases from V and 0 from J, leaving 11 bases between them. CDR3 amino acids: CAISEDGDNSGANVLTF. The CDR3 DNA reads TGTGCCATCAGTGAGGACGGAGATAACTCTGGGGCCAACGTCCTGACTTTC.

The J gene is TRBJ1-1, the V gene TRBV7-9, with D maybe TRBD1 (5 bases). Germline lookup yields CDR1 SEHNR and CDR2 FQNEAQ (reference sequence). V lost 3 bases to trimming and J lost 0 bases, with 8 bases between them. This CDR3 comprises 14 residues. The CDR3 protein is CASSLTALNTEAFF. Written as DNA, the CDR3 is TGTGCCAGCAGCTTGACAGCATTGAACACTGAAGCTTTCTTT.

The V gene is TRBV4-3, the J gene TRBJ1-3; D is possibly TRBD1 (5 bases). Germline V gene sequence: CDR1 LGHNA, CDR2 YSLEER. The CDR3 sequence is 17 residues long. The V end lost 1 base, the J end lost 4 bases, and 17 bases lay between the germline ends. CDR3: CASSQGSLGASGNTIYF. The CDR3 nucleotides read TGCGCCAGCAGCCAAGGGTCCTTAGGGGCTTCCGGAAACACCATATATTTT.

V and J are TRBV7-2 and TRBJ2-5; 8 nucleotides align to TRBD2. The trim removed 5 bases at V and 7 bases at J, leaving 15 bases unmatched. Germline V CDR1 and CDR2: SGHTA, FQGNSA. This CDR3 has 16 residues. This chain's CDR3 is CASSPGGARRVVTQYF. CDR3 DNA: TGTGCCAGCAGCCCGGGGGGGGCTCGGAGAGTGGTGACCCAGTACTTC. Variable domain in full (rest from reference TRBV7-2 and TRBJ2-5): GAGVSQSPSNKVTEKGKDVELRCDPISGHTALYWYRQSLGQGLEFLIYFQGNSAPDKSGLPSDRFSAERTGGSVSTLTIQRTQQEDSAVYLCASSPGGARRVVTQYFGPGTRLLVL.